This T cell receptor (beta chain) was observed in a study of graft-versus-host responses after intestinal transplantation. Here immunoSEQ multiplex PCR was the method, and the copy in TCRdb shows in-frame clones only, minus some. The table lists under 100,000 clones, 92% of them singletons. A note on this clone: Its antigen is unknown.

Broader study findings: After transplant, early declines in HvG clones were associated with peak levels of circulating GvH clones. Clonal ratios of graft-versus-host to host-versus-graft in allografts were high for patients exhibiting graft-donor T cell macrochimerism.

J gave up 6 bases and V 3 bases, and 3 bases lay outside the gene matches. CDR3 length equals 14 residues. Germline V gene lookup returns CDR1 LNHDA and CDR2 SQIVND (reference sequence). This chain uses TRBV19 with TRBJ2-1; TRBD2 aligns across 9 bases. The clonotype originates from a human donor who was the organ donor for an intestinal transplant. Specimen: unstimulated CD8+ T cells sorted from spleen or lymph node cells, collected before transplant. CDR3 sequence: CASSIAGGLNEQFF. The CDR3 nucleotides read TGTGCCAGTAGTATCGCGGGGGGGCTCAATGAGCAGTTCTTC.